A selection of T cell receptor beta chains follows, all from one sample in a study of T cells in Graves' hyperthyroidism and ophthalmopathy. A single record per CDR3 protein comes from TCRdb applying MiXCR to the multiplex PCR reads. This sample has hundreds of thousands of distinct CDR3 sequences; about 14% occur once, and the top ten carry roughly 13%. The specimen was blood. The receptors derive from a man younger than 35 with Graves' ophthalmopathy. CDR3s include the opening cysteine and the closing phenylalanine or tryptophan. D genes are given only for firm matches. Only some rows state a clone size, as once, few, many or a class for expanded clones.

size	V	D	J	DNA	CDR3
NA	TRBV7-9	NA	TRBJ2-2	TGTGCCAGCAGCATTACAAGCGCGAACACCGGGGAGCTGTTTTTT	CASSITSANTGELFF
many	TRBV30	NA	TRBJ2-2	TGTGCCTGGACCCCCCGCTGGTCGTACGCGAACACCGGGGAGCTGTTTTTT	CAWTPRWSYANTGELFF
NA	TRBV5-1	NA	TRBJ2-7	TGCGCCAGCAGCTTCGGACATGGGGTAAACTACGAGCAGTACTTC	CASSFGHGVNYEQYF
many	TRBV6-1	NA	TRBJ2-7	TGTGCCAGCAGTGATGGCCCTAGCAGCGCCTCCTACGAGCAGTACTTC	CASSDGPSSASYEQYF
few	TRBV18	TRBD1	TRBJ1-5	TGTGCCAGCTCACCACCGTCGGGACAGGGTAGTCAGCCCCAGCATTTT	CASSPPSGQGSQPQHF
NA	TRBV29-1	NA	TRBJ2-7	TGCAGCGTTCGGGAGCAGGGTTGGGGGCAGTACTTC	CSVREQGWGQYF
few	TRBV20-1	TRBD2	TRBJ2-5	TGCAGTACTAGAGTTTGGGCTAGCGGGGGGCAAGAGACCCAGTACTTC	CSTRVWASGGQETQYF
many	TRBV25-1	TRBD1	TRBJ2-1	TGTGCCAGCAGTGGGACAGGGTTGTACAATGAGCAGTTCTTC	CASSGTGLYNEQFF
many	TRBV7-2	TRBD1	TRBJ2-5	TGTGCCAGCAGCTTCAGACAGGGGTACGAGACCCAGTACTTC	CASSFRQGYETQYF
many	TRBV7-3	NA	TRBJ2-5	TGTGCCAGCAGCCCCCGGGAGCCCCCAGGAACCCAGTACTTC	CASSPREPPGTQYF
NA	TRBV9	TRBD2	TRBJ2-7	TGTGCCAGCAGCGCCACTAGCGGGCCAACCTACGAGCAGTACTTC	CASSATSGPTYEQYF
NA	TRBV24-1	NA	TRBJ2-3	TGTGCCACCAGTGACCTAGACTCCACAGATACGCAGTATTTT	CATSDLDSTDTQYF
many	TRBV6-2/TRBV6-3	TRBD1	TRBJ1-2	TGTGCCAGCAGTTACTCAGGGACAGGGCTTCCCGGCTACACCTTC	CASSYSGTGLPGYTF
NA	TRBV6-1	NA	TRBJ2-4	TGTGCCAGCAGTGAGAGGGGCACGGCGGGCAAAAACATTCAGTACTTC	CASSERGTAGKNIQYF
many	TRBV5-4	TRBD1	TRBJ2-1	TGTGCCAGCAGCGTGGACAGGGCGCATGAGCAGTTCTTC	CASSVDRAHEQFF
many	TRBV19	TRBD1	TRBJ1-1	TGTGCCAGTAGTAGACAGGGGCTGAACACTGAAGCTTTCTTT	CASSRQGLNTEAFF
NA	TRBV10-3	NA	TRBJ2-2	TGTGCCATCAGAGCGGACAGAGTCACCGGGGAGCTGTTTTTT	CAIRADRVTGELFF
many	TRBV5-5	NA	TRBJ2-3	TGTGCCAGCAGCTTGGTCGGAGTTCCCACAGATACGCAGTATTTT	CASSLVGVPTDTQYF
many	TRBV5-1	NA	TRBJ1-2	TGCGCCAGCGACTCGGATGGAGGGGGGCGCTTCTATGGCTACACCTTC	CASDSDGGGRFYGYTF
NA	TRBV7-9	TRBD1	TRBJ1-1	TGTGCCAGCAGGTCCGGGACAGGGGTTGCGGACACTGAAGCTTTCTTT	CASRSGTGVADTEAFF
many	TRBV12-3/TRBV12-4	NA	TRBJ1-4	TGTGCCAGCAGTCCCGCAGGAGCCCCTGGTGAAAAACTGTTTTTT	CASSPAGAPGEKLFF
few	TRBV20-1	NA	TRBJ1-5	TGCAGCGTGGTTTATAGCAATCAGCCCCAGCATTTT	CSVVYSNQPQHF
NA	TRBV30	TRBD1	TRBJ1-6	TGTGCCTGGAGTGTACCAACCGGGACAGGGAGTTCACCCCTCCACTTT	CAWSVPTGTGSSPLHF
few	TRBV4-1	NA	TRBJ2-7	TGCGCCAGCAGCCACCCCAATCAGGGAGTCCTCTACGAGCAGTACTTC	CASSHPNQGVLYEQYF
many	TRBV25-1	NA	TRBJ2-1	TGTGCCAGCAGTGAATATGGGGGGGGCAACAATGAGCAGTTCTTC	CASSEYGGGNNEQFF
NA	TRBV6-2/TRBV6-3	TRBD2	TRBJ2-2	TGTGCCAGCAGCCGGGGGGAGACGAACACCGGGGAGCTGTGTTTT	CASSRGETNTGELCF
few	TRBV10-3	TRBD2	TRBJ2-1	TGTGCCATCAGTGAGTCGGGCGGGGGACTCAATGAGCAGTTCTTC	CAISESGGGLNEQFF
NA	TRBV7-2	NA	TRBJ2-1	TGTGCCAGCAGCTTAGTTTACGCAGGCACCAGGGGAAACAATGAGCAGTTCTTC	CASSLVYAGTRGNNEQFF
many	TRBV19	NA	TRBJ1-1	TGTGCCACCATGCCTTTGGACAGGAACACTGAAGCTTTCTTT	CATMPLDRNTEAFF
NA	TRBV6-1	TRBD1	TRBJ1-2	TGTGCCAGCAGGGAGACAGGGCCAGCCTATGGCTACACCTTC	CASRETGPAYGYTF
NA	TRBV9	TRBD2	TRBJ2-7	TGTGCCAGCAGCGTAGAAGAGCTAGCGGACGCCTACGAGCAGTACTTC	CASSVEELADAYEQYF
NA	TRBV6-1	NA	TRBJ1-1	TGTGCCAGCAGTCCCCTCCGCGGCCTTGAAGCTTTCTTT	CASSPLRGLEAFF
many	TRBV3-1	NA	TRBJ1-5	TGTGCCAGCAGCCAAGCCGGAAATAGCAATCAGCCCCAGCATTTT	CASSQAGNSNQPQHF
many	TRBV24-1	TRBD1	TRBJ2-1	TGTGCCACCAGTGACCCAGGACAGGGGGCCCGGAATGAGCAGTTCTTC	CATSDPGQGARNEQFF
many	TRBV25-1	TRBD1	TRBJ1-2	TGTGCCAGCAGTAGACAGGGGGAGGGCTACACCTTC	CASSRQGEGYTF
NA	TRBV6-1	NA	TRBJ2-3	TGTGCCAGCAGCCCACTACTAGGGGCAGATACGCAGTATTTT	CASSPLLGADTQYF
NA	TRBV12-3/TRBV12-4	NA	TRBJ2-1	TGTGCCAGCAGGCTAAACTCCTATTCGTACAATGAGCAGTTCTTC	CASRLNSYSYNEQFF
many	TRBV28	NA	TRBJ2-2	TGTGCCAGCAGTTTTTTAGGGAAGAACACCGGGGAGCTGTTTTTT	CASSFLGKNTGELFF
many	TRBV18	NA	TRBJ1-5	TGTGCCAGCTCACCAGAATTCGGCAATCAGCCCCAGCATTTT	CASSPEFGNQPQHF
many	TRBV30	NA	TRBJ1-2	TGTGCCTGGAGTGTACAAGGGCAGGGCTATGGCTACACCTTC	CAWSVQGQGYGYTF
few	TRBV7-9	TRBD1	TRBJ2-3	TGTGCCAGCAGTTCCGAACAGGGGTATACGCAGTATTTT	CASSSEQGYTQYF
NA	TRBV30	TRBD1	TRBJ2-5	TGTGCCTGGAGAAACCCCGGGACAGGGGCCCAGTACTTC	CAWRNPGTGAQYF
many	TRBV19	TRBD2	TRBJ2-3	TGTGCCAGCCCCCCGGGACTAGCGGGAGGAGGGACAGATACGCAGTATTTT	CASPPGLAGGGTDTQYF
NA	TRBV6-5	NA	TRBJ1-3	TGTGCCAGCAGTTACTCCCTGGTGTCTGGAAACACCATATATTTT	CASSYSLVSGNTIYF
few	TRBV19	NA	TRBJ2-4	TGTGCCAGTAGTGGAGGCAGGGGTTACATTCAGTACTTC	CASSGGRGYIQYF